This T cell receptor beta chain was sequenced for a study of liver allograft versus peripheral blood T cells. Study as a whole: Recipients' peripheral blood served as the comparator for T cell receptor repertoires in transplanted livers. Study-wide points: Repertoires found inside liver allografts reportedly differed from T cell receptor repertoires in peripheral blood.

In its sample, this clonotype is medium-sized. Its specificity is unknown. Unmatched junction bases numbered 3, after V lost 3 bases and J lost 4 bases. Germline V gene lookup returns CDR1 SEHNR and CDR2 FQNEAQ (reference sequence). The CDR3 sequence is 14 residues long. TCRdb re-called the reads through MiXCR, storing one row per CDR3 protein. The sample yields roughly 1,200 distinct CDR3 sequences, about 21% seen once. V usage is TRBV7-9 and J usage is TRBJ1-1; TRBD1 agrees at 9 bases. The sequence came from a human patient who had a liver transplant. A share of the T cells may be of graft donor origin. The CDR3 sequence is CASSLGQGLTEAFF. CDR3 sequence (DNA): TGTGCCAGCAGCTTGGGACAGGGCCTCACTGAAGCTTTCTTT.